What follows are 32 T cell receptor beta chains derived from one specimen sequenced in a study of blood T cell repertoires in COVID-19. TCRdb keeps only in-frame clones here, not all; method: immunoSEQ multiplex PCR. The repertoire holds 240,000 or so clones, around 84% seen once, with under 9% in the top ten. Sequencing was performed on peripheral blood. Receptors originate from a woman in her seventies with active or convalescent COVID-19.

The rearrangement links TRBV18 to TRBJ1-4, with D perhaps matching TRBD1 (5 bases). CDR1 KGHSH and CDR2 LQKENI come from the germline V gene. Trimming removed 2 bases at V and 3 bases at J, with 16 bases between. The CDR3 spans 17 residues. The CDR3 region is CASSPYQGGTSNEKLFF. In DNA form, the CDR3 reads TGTGCCAGCTCACCATATCAAGGCGGGACCTCTAATGAAAAACTGTTTTTT. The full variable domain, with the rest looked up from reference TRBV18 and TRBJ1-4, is NAGVMQNPRHLVRRRGQEARLRCSPMKGHSHVYWYRQLPEEGLKFMVYLQKENIIDESGMPKERFSAEFPKEGPSILRIQQVVRGDSAAYFCASSPYQGGTSNEKLFFGSGTQLSVL.

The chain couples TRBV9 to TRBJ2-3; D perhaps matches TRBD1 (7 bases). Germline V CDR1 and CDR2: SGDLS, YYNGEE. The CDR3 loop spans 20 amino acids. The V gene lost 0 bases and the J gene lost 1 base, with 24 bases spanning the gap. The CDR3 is CASSVAGGFRDRDRTDTQYF. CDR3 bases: TGTGCCAGCAGCGTAGCAGGGGGGTTCCGGGACCGAGACCGCACAGATACGCAGTATTTT.

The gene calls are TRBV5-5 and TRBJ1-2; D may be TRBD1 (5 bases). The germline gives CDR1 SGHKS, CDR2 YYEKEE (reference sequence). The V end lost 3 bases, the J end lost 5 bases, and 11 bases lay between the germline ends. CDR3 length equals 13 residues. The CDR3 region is CASSSQGGYGYTF. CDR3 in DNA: TGTGCCAGCAGCTCCCAGGGAGGGTATGGCTACACCTTC.

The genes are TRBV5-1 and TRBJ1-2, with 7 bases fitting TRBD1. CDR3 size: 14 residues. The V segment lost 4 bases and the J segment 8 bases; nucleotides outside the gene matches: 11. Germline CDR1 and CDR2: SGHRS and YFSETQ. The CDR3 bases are TGCGCCAGCAGCCTCGCACAGGGGACGGGGGGCTACACCTTC. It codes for CASSLAQGTGGYTF.

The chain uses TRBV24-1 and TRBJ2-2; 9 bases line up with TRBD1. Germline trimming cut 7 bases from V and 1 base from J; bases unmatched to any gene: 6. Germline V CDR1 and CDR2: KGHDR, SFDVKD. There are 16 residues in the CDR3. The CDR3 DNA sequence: TGTGCCACCAGCAGGGACAGGGCCCTGAACACCGGGGAGCTGTTTTTT. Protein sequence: CATSRDRALNTGELFF.

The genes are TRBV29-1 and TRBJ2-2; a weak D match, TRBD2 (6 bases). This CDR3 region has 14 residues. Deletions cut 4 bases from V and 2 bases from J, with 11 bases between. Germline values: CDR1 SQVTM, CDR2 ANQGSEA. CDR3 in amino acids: CSVGRDLNTGELFF. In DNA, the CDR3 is TGCAGCGTTGGTCGGGACTTAAACACCGGGGAGCTGTTTTTT.

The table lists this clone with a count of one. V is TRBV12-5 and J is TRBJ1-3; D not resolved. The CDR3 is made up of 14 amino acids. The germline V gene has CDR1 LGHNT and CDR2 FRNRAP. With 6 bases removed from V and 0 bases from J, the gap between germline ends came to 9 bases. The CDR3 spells CASGPSASGNTIYF. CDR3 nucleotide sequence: TGTGCTAGTGGCCCCAGCGCCTCTGGAAACACCATATATTTT.

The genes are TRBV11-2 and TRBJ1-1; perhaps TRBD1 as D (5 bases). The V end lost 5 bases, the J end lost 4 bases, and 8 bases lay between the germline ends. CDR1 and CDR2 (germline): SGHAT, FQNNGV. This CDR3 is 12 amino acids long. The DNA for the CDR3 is TGTGCCAGCAGCCTCGACAGCACTGAAGCTTTCTTT. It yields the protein CASSLDSTEAFF.

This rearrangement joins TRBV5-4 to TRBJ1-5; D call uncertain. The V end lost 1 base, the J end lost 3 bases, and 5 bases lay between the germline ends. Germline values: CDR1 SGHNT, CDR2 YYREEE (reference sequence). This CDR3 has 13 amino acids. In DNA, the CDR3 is TGTGCCAGCAGCTTGCTAGCCAATCAGCCCCAGCATTTT. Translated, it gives CASSLLANQPQHF.

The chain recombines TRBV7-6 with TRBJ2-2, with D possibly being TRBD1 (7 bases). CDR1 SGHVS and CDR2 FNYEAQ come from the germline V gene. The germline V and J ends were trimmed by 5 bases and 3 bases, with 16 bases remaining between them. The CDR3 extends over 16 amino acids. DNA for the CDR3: TGTGCCAGCAGCCGCCCAGGGGGGCCGGACACCGGGGAGCTGTTTTTT. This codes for CASSRPGGPDTGELFF.

CDR3 DNA sequence: TGTGCCAGCAGCGCTTGGGGGGTTAGCACAGATACGCAGTATTTT. As protein: CASSAWGVSTDTQYF. The gene calls are TRBV9 and TRBJ2-3, with a weak D call TRBD2 (6 bases). CDR1 is SGDLS, CDR2 YYNGEE, per germline. V lost 3 bases and J lost 0, with 11 bases in between. The CDR3 length is 15 residues.

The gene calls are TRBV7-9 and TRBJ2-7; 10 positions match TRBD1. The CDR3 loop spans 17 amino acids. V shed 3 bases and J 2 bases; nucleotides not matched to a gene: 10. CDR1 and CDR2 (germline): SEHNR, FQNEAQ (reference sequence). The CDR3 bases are TGTGCCAGCAGCTTCCGACAGGGGGCCGCCCTGCCCTACGAGCAGTACTTC. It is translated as CASSFRQGAALPYEQYF. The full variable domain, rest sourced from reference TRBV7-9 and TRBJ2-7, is DTGVSQNPRHKITKRGQNVTFRCDPISEHNRLYWYRQTLGQGPEFLTYFQNEAQLEKSRLLSDRFSAERPKGSFSTLEIQRTEQGDSAMYLCASSFRQGAALPYEQYFGPGTRLTVT.

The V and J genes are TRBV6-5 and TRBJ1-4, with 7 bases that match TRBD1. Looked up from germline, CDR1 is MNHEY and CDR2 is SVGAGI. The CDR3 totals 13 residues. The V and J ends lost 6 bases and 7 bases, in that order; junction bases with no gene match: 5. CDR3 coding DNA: TGTGCCAGCAGGGGGACAGCCCTTGAAAAACTGTTTTTT. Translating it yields CASRGTALEKLFF.

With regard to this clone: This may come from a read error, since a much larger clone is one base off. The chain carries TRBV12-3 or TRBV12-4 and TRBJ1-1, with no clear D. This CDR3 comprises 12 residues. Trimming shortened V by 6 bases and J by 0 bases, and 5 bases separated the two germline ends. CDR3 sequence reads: CASSLVNTEAFF. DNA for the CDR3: TGTGCCAGCAGCCTAGTGAACACTGAAGCTTTCTTT.

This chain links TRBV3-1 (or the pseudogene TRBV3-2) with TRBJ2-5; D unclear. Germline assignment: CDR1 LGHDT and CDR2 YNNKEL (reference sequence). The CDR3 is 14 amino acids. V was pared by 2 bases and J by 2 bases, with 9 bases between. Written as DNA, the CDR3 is TGTGCCAGCAGCCAAATCATAGAACAAGAGACCCAGTACTTC. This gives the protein CASSQIIEQETQYF.

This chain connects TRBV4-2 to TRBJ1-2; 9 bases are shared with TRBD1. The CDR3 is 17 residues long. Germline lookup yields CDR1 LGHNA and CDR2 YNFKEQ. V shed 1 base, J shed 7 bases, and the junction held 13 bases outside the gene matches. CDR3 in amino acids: CASSQASVGQGSGGYTF. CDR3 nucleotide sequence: TGTGCCAGCAGCCAAGCCTCCGTCGGACAGGGGTCTGGTGGCTACACCTTC.

Here the CDR3 DNA reads TGTGCCATCAGTGAGTCCCGGACCGGGGAGCTGTTTTTT. It encodes CAISESRTGELFF. V usage is TRBV10-3 and J usage is TRBJ2-2, with D hard to call. Germline-derived CDR1 and CDR2 are ENHRY and SYGVKD. Trimming took off 0 bases at V and 5 bases at J, with 4 bases between the two ends. This CDR3 contains 13 residues.

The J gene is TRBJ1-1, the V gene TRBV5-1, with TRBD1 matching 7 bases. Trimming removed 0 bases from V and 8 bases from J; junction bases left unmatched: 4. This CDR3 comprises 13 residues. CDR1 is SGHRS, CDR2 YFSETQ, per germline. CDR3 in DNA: TGCGCCAGCAGCTTGGCCCGGGACAGAGAAGCTTTCTTT. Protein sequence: CASSLARDREAFF.

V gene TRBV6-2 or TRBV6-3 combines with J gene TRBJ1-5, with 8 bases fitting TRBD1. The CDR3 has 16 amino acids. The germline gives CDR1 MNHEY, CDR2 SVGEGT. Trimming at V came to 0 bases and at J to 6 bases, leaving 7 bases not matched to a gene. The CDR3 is CASSYSPQGVRQPQHF. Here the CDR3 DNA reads TGTGCCAGCAGTTACTCCCCACAGGGGGTTCGTCAGCCCCAGCATTTT.

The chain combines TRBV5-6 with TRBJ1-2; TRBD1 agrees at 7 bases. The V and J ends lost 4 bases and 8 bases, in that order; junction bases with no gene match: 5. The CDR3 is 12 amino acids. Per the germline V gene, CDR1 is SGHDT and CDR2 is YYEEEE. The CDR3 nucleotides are TGTGCCAGCAGCGTATACAGGGGAGGCTACACCTTC. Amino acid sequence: CASSVYRGGYTF.

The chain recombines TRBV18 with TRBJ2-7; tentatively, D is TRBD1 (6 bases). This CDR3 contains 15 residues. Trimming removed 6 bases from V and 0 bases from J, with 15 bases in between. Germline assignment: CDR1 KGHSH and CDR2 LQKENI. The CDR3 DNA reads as TGTGCCAGCTCCCAGACAGGAGTGAGCTCCTACGAGCAGTACTTC. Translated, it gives CASSQTGVSSYEQYF.

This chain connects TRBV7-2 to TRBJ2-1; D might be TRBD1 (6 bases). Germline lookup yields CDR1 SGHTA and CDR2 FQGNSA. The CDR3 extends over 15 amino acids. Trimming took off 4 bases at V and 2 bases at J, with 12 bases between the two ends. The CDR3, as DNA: TGTGCCAGCAGCTCCGCCCAGGGGCCCTACAATGAGCAGTTCTTC. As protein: CASSSAQGPYNEQFF.

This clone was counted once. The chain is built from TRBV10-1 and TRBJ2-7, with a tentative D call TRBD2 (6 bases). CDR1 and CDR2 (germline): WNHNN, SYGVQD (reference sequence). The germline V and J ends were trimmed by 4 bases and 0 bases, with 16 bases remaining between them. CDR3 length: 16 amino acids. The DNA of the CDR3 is TGCGCCAGCAGTGTCGGGGGAGCGGGCCTCTCCTACGAGCAGTACTTC. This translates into CASSVGGAGLSYEQYF.

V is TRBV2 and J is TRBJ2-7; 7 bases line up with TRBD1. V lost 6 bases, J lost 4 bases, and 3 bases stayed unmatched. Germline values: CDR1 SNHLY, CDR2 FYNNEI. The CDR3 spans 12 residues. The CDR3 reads CASSRQGYEQYF. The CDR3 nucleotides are TGTGCCAGCAGCCGACAGGGTTACGAGCAGTACTTC.

This CDR3 is CASSLGVGNTIYF. The CDR3 DNA reads TGTGCCAGCAGCCTAGGGGTGGGAAACACCATATATTTT. The chain employs TRBV12-3 or TRBV12-4 and TRBJ1-3, with a weak D call TRBD1 (5 bases). CDR3 length: 13 amino acids. The V gene lost 6 bases and the J gene lost 4 bases, with 10 bases spanning the gap.

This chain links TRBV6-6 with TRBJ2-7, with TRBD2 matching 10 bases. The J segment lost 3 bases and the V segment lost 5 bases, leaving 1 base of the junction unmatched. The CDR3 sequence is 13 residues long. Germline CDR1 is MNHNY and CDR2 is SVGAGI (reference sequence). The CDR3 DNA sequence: TGTGCCAGCAGTCTAGCGGGGGACTACGAGCAGTACTTC. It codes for CASSLAGDYEQYF.

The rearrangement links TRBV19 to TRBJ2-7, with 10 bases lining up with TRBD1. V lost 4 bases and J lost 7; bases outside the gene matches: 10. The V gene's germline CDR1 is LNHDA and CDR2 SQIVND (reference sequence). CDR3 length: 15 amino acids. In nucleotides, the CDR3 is TGTGCCAGTAGTAGCCGGGACAGGGGACGGGGAGAGCAGTACTTC. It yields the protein CASSSRDRGRGEQYF.

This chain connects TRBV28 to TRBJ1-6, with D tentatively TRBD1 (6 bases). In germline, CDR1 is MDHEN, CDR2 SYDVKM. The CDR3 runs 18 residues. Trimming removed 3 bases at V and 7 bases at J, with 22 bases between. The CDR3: CASSFEMGARVMNSPLHF. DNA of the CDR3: TGTGCCAGCAGTTTCGAGATGGGGGCCAGAGTAATGAATTCACCCCTCCACTTT.

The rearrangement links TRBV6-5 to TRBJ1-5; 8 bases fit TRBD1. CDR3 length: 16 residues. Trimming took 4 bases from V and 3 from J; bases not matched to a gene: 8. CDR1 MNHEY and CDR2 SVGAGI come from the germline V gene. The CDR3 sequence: CASSSQGAGYNQPQHF. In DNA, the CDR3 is TGTGCCAGCAGTTCTCAGGGGGCAGGATACAATCAGCCCCAGCATTTT.

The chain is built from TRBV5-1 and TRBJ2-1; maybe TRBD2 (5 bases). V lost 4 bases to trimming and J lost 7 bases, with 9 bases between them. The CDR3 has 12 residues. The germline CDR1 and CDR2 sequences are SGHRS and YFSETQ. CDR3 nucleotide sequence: TGCGCCAGCAGCGAGGGTGGGAATGAGCAGTTCTTC. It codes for CASSEGGNEQFF.

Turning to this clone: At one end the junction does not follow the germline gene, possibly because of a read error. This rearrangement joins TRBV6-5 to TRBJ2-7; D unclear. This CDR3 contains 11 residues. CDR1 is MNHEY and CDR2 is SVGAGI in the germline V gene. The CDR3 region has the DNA TGTGCCAGCAGGTACTCCTACGAGCAGTACTTC. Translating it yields CASRYSYEQYF.

The CDR3 nucleotides read TGTGCCAGCAGCTCTCCACCCCAGGAGAACACTGAAGCTTTCTTT. Translated: CASSSPPQENTEAFF. This chain joins TRBV7-9 and TRBJ1-1; D is ambiguous. Trimming shortened V by 4 bases and J by 1 base, and 13 bases separated the two germline ends. Germline assignment: CDR1 SEHNR and CDR2 FQNEAQ (reference sequence). This CDR3 comprises 15 residues. The full variable domain, in which reference TRBV7-9 and TRBJ1-1 provide the parts outside the CDR3, is DTGVSQNPRHKITKRGQNVTFRCDPISEHNRLYWYRQTLGQGPEFLTYFQNEAQLEKSRLLSDRFSAERPKGSFSTLEIQRTEQGDSAMYLCASSSPPQENTEAFFGQGTRLTVV.